The source of this T cell receptor beta chain is a study of CD8+ T cells in alopecia areata. Extracted from the samples, RNA was reverse transcribed into cDNA to serve as the sequencing template. Clones were read by immunoSEQ multiplex PCR, and TCRdb kept only the in-frame ones, dropping some. The table includes approximately 210,000 clones, approximately 60% detected once. Treatment in this sample: oral pan-JAK inhibitor, 5-10 mg twice daily. PBMCs served as the source from which CD4+ and CD8+ T cells were sorted. Study-level results: Mice showed clearer TCR sharing than patients did, a gap that was possibly HLA-related. The study found that many expanded lesional clones persisted in scalp and blood during tofacitinib.

Turning to this clone: Its antigen is still unknown.

This TCR came from a human donor with alopecia areata. Sequencing used CD4+ T cells sorted from blood, obtained at week 4, from a patient treated with tofacitinib.

As DNA, the CDR3 is TGTGCCAGCTCAAGGTCAGGCAATCAGCCCCAGCATTTT. Translated: CASSRSGNQPQHF. The V and J genes are TRBV18 and TRBJ1-5; D not certain. This CDR3 is 13 amino acids long. Germline lookup yields CDR1 KGHSH and CDR2 LQKENI. With 5 bases removed from V and 2 bases from J, the gap between germline ends came to 7 bases.